The 2 T cell receptor beta chains below were found in one sample sequenced in a study of CD8 T cells in Susac syndrome. RNA was extracted with the RNeasy kit, and a quantity of about 0.45 to 1 ug was reverse transcribed using random hexamers. TCRdb re-called the immunoSEQ multiplex PCR reads with MiXCR, one entry per CDR3 protein. This sample has about 130,000 distinct CDR3 sequences, with 93% found just once. Sequencing used CD8+ T cells from PBMCs. These TCRs come from a human donor with multiple sclerosis.

The chain combines TRBV12-5 with TRBJ2-1; weak D call: TRBD1 (6 bases). This CDR3 has 13 residues. The V gene lost 8 bases and the J gene lost 6 bases, with 14 bases spanning the gap. Germline lookup yields CDR1 LGHNT and CDR2 FRNRAP. The CDR3 sequence is CASSTGSLNEQFF. In DNA form, the CDR3 reads TGTGCTAGTTCTACAGGGTCCCTCAATGAGCAGTTCTTC. The entire variable domain, with the rest obtained from reference TRBV12-5 and TRBJ2-1, is as follows: DARVTQTPRHKVTEMGQEVTMRCQPILGHNTVFWYRQTMMQGLELLAYFRNRAPLDDSGMPKDRFSAEMPDATLATLKIQPSEPRDSAVYFCASSTGSLNEQFFGPGTRLTVL.

V gene TRBV29-1 combines with J gene TRBJ2-2; possibly TRBD1 or TRBD2 for D (5 bases each). This CDR3 is 13 amino acids long. Germline V lookup: CDR1 SQVTM, CDR2 ANQGSEA. The V end was cut by 8 bases, the J end by 6 bases, with 16 bases between. The CDR3 DNA reads TGCAGCCCCTACTTACGAGGGGCCGGGGAGCTGTTTTTT. Its protein is CSPYLRGAGELFF.